A single sample is the source of the 24 T cell receptor beta chains below, sequenced in a study of shared clonotypes between healthy human individuals. Sequencing was performed with immunoSEQ multiplex PCR; in TCRdb, only in-frame clones are kept and a portion is missing. The repertoire consists of nearly 1 million clones, with about three quarters occurring once and the leading ten covering nearly 1.5%. The source material was memory CD4+ T cells sorted from blood. Indicated subset: CD45RA-negative fraction. The receptors here all came from a man aged 18 to 30 in good health.

CDR3 DNA: TGTGCCAGCAGCTCCCGGGACAGGGTGATCAATGAGCAGTTCTTC. It is translated as CASSSRDRVINEQFF. The chain employs TRBV11-2 and TRBJ2-1, with 9 bases fitting TRBD1. The CDR3 runs to 15 residues. Germline V gene data show CDR1 as SGHAT and CDR2 as FQNNGV. After removal of 4 bases from V and 6 bases from J, the junction contained 7 bases not matched to a gene.

This clone was seen a handful of times. This chain joins TRBV28 and TRBJ2-2, with D unclear. Germline CDR1 reads MDHEN; CDR2 reads SYDVKM. The V gene lost 4 bases and the J gene lost 5 bases, with 14 bases spanning the gap. The CDR3 is 15 residues long. The CDR3 DNA is TGTGCCAGCAGTTCCCCATTGGGCGGAACCGGGGAGCTGTTTTTT. Translated: CASSSPLGGTGELFF.

This CDR3 is CSVEGMEPQGNEQYF. The CDR3 nucleotides are TGCAGCGTTGAAGGGATGGAGCCCCAGGGGAACGAGCAGTACTTC. The chain has TRBV29-1 and TRBJ2-7; D perhaps matches TRBD1 (6 bases). Germline loops: CDR1 SQVTM, CDR2 ANQGSEA. V was clipped by 1 base and J by 5 bases, with 18 bases between them. The CDR3 covers 15 residues.

V usage is TRBV19 and J usage is TRBJ2-2; TRBD2 agrees at 14 bases. The CDR3 consists of 18 residues. The ends lost 5 bases at V and 5 bases at J; junction bases unmatched: 10. In germline, CDR1 is LNHDA, CDR2 SQIVND (reference sequence). The CDR3 spells CASSGGLAGEVRTGELFF. The CDR3 coding sequence is TGTGCCAGTAGTGGGGGACTAGCGGGAGAAGTACGGACCGGGGAGCTGTTTTTT.

This clone has just a few counts. The rearrangement links TRBV6-1 to TRBJ1-4, with D maybe TRBD1 (6 bases). Germline loops: CDR1 MNHNS, CDR2 SASEGT. This CDR3 is built from 15 residues. Deletions cut 6 bases from V and 6 bases from J, with 17 bases between. The CDR3 protein is CASRLQGLDDEKLFF. CDR3 sequence (DNA): TGTGCCAGCAGATTACAGGGCCTTGATGATGAAAAACTGTTTTTT.

This clone appeared many times. This chain uses TRBV6-5 with TRBJ1-6, with 9 bases identical to TRBD1. CDR3 length equals 15 residues. V trimming: 2 bases; J trimming: 10 bases; junction bases outside the gene matches: 6. CDR1 and CDR2 (germline): MNHEY, SVGAGI. CDR3: CASSYGQGLGSPLHF. The CDR3 DNA follows: TGTGCCAGCAGTTACGGACAGGGGCTTGGGTCACCCCTCCACTTT.

V and J are TRBV7-6 and TRBJ1-3; 7 bases are shared with TRBD1. This CDR3 spans 15 amino acids. CDR1 is SGHVS, CDR2 FNYEAQ, per germline. Unmatched junction bases numbered 7, after V lost 4 bases and J lost 4 bases. DNA of the CDR3: TGTGCCAGCAGCTCCCGACAGGGAGGCGGAAACACCATATATTTT. Translated, it gives CASSSRQGGGNTIYF.

The rearrangement links TRBV10-1 to TRBJ2-3, with 9 bases lining up with TRBD2. CDR3 length: 15 residues. After removal of 2 bases from V and 0 bases from J, the junction contained 0 bases not matched to a gene. Looked up from germline, CDR1 is WNHNN and CDR2 is SYGVQD (reference sequence). The CDR3 spells CASSETSGSTDTQYF. The CDR3, as DNA: TGCGCCAGCAGTGAGACTAGCGGGAGCACAGATACGCAGTATTTT.

The genes are TRBV19 and TRBJ2-7, with 10 bases fitting TRBD2. The CDR3 is 17 amino acids. The germline V gene encodes CDR1 LNHDA and CDR2 SQIVND (reference sequence). After removal of 3 bases from V and 6 bases from J, the junction contained 14 bases not matched to a gene. Here the CDR3 DNA reads TGTGCCAGTAGTATCGATAGCGGGAGGCTCACCTCGGGCGAGCAGTACTTC. Translation gives CASSIDSGRLTSGEQYF.

The rearrangement links TRBV13 to TRBJ2-2, with 8 bases identical to TRBD2. V was pared by 6 bases and J by 4 bases, with 4 bases of the junction left unmatched. Per the germline V gene, CDR1 is PRHDT and CDR2 is FYEKMQ (reference sequence). This CDR3 spans 14 amino acids. The CDR3 loop is CASRPSGSTGELFF. As DNA, the CDR3 is TGTGCCAGCAGGCCTAGCGGGTCCACCGGGGAGCTGTTTTTT.

This chain links TRBV6-5 with TRBJ1-2; D unclear. The V and J ends lost 0 bases and 2 bases respectively, with 7 bases between them. CDR1 is MNHEY and CDR2 is SVGAGI in the germline V gene. The CDR3 runs 14 residues. The CDR3 DNA sequence: TGTGCCAGCAGTTACTCTAACAGCAACTATGGCTACACCTTC. Translating it yields CASSYSNSNYGYTF.

J is TRBJ2-3 and V is TRBV27; D call uncertain. This CDR3 has 14 residues. Deletions cut 2 bases from V and 0 bases from J, with 6 bases between. Per germline, CDR1 MNHEY and CDR2 SMNVEV (reference sequence). CDR3 sequence (DNA): TGTGCCAGCAGTTTAGCGAAAAGCACAGATACGCAGTATTTT. Its translation is CASSLAKSTDTQYF.

As DNA, the CDR3 is TGCGCCAGCACTTCGACAGGACTGATTAATTCACCCCTCCACTTT. Protein product: CASTSTGLINSPLHF. The rearrangement uses TRBV10-2 and TRBJ1-6, with D maybe TRBD1 (6 bases). The V gene lost 7 bases and the J gene lost 6 bases, with 16 bases spanning the gap. From germline, CDR1 is WSHSY and CDR2 SAAADI. The CDR3 sequence is 15 residues long.

This chain connects TRBV19 to TRBJ2-3; 7 positions agree with TRBD1. Germline lookup yields CDR1 LNHDA and CDR2 SQIVND (reference sequence). CDR3 size: 12 residues. With 6 bases clipped from V and 6 bases from J, the junction kept 3 bases outside the gene matches. CDR3 amino acids: CASSGRGDTQYF. The CDR3 bases are TGTGCCAGTAGCGGCAGGGGGGATACGCAGTATTTT.

V and J are TRBV5-1 and TRBJ2-3, with a possible D match to TRBD2 (6 bases). Germline-derived CDR1 and CDR2 are SGHRS and YFSETQ. The CDR3 is 16 residues long. With 2 bases removed from V and 0 bases from J, the gap between germline ends came to 13 bases. The CDR3 reads CASSFGTSTSTDTQYF. The CDR3, as DNA: TGCGCCAGCAGCTTTGGGACTTCAACTAGCACAGATACGCAGTATTTT.

The chain carries TRBV7-6 and TRBJ1-4, with 7 bases that match TRBD1. Germline lookup yields CDR1 SGHVS and CDR2 FNYEAQ. V lost 5 bases and J lost 8; bases outside the gene matches: 11. The CDR3 has 15 amino acids. CDR3 in DNA: TGTGCCAGCAGCCTCCGCCCAGGGGGACAGGAAAAACTGTTTTTT. It encodes CASSLRPGGQEKLFF.

This clone was recorded a few times. The chain has TRBV30 and TRBJ1-1; D gene uncertain. Trimming took 0 bases from V and 9 from J, leaving 11 bases between them. Germline lookup yields CDR1 GTSNPN and CDR2 SVGIG (reference sequence). The CDR3 sequence is 12 residues long. The CDR3 nucleotides read TGTGCCTGGAGTGTAATGACCTCCAAAGCTTTCTTT. This gives the protein CAWSVMTSKAFF. Filled out from reference TRBV30 and TRBJ1-1, the complete variable domain reads SQTIHQWPATLVQPVGSPLSLECTVEGTSNPNLYWYRQAAGRGLQLLFYSVGIGQISSEVPQNLSASRPQDRQFILSSKKLLLSDSGFYLCAWSVMTSKAFFGQGTRLTVV.

J is TRBJ2-7 and V is TRBV5-1; 10 bases are shared with TRBD2. V lost 6 bases to trimming and J lost 5 bases; unmatched junction nucleotides: 8. The germline V gene encodes CDR1 SGHRS and CDR2 YFSETQ. This CDR3 has 14 amino acids. In DNA form, the CDR3 reads TGCGCCAGCACCCCAGTAGCGGGAGGACACGAGCAGTACTTC. Encoded protein: CASTPVAGGHEQYF.

V gene TRBV30 combines with J gene TRBJ2-5, with 7 positions matching TRBD1. From germline, CDR1 is GTSNPN and CDR2 SVGIG (reference sequence). Trimming took 0 bases from V and 4 from J; bases not matched to a gene: 8. The CDR3 sequence is 15 residues long. CDR3 region: CAWSVGANRGETQYF. CDR3 nucleotide sequence: TGTGCCTGGAGTGTCGGGGCCAACAGGGGAGAGACCCAGTACTTC. The variable domain in full, completed from reference TRBV30 and TRBJ2-5, reads SQTIHQWPATLVQPVGSPLSLECTVEGTSNPNLYWYRQAAGRGLQLLFYSVGIGQISSEVPQNLSASRPQDRQFILSSKKLLLSDSGFYLCAWSVGANRGETQYFGPGTRLLVL.

This chain uses TRBV6-1 with TRBJ2-7; D possibly uses TRBD1 or TRBD2 (5 bases each). Looked up from germline, CDR1 is MNHNS and CDR2 is SASEGT. The CDR3 is 17 residues long. Trimming took off 2 bases at V and 2 bases at J, with 19 bases between the two ends. DNA of the CDR3: TGTGCCAGCAGTGAATACCCGACGGGGATGGGGGCCTACGAGCAGTACTTC. Translating it yields CASSEYPTGMGAYEQYF.

The chain links TRBV15 to TRBJ1-2, with unresolved D. CDR1 is LNHNV, CDR2 YYDKDF, per germline (reference sequence). The V end lost 0 bases, the J end lost 4 bases, and 6 bases lay between the germline ends. The CDR3 loop spans 13 amino acids. CDR3 sequence reads: CATSRDQSYGYTF. The CDR3 DNA reads TGTGCCACCAGCAGAGATCAATCCTATGGCTACACCTTC.

This clone was recorded many times. The chain uses TRBV30 and TRBJ1-6; D is ambiguous. CDR1 GTSNPN and CDR2 SVGIG come from the germline V gene (reference sequence). CDR3 size: 16 residues. V gave up 4 bases and J gave up 2 bases, with 15 bases separating them. The CDR3 protein is CAWNAELRAYNSPLHF. Here the CDR3 DNA reads TGTGCCTGGAACGCCGAATTAAGGGCCTATAATTCACCCCTCCACTTT.

The gene calls are TRBV29-1 and TRBJ2-7, with 10 positions matching TRBD1. Germline CDR1 reads SQVTM; CDR2 reads ANQGSEA. This CDR3 comprises 14 residues. V dropped 4 bases and J dropped 7; count of bases not matched to a gene: 10. The DNA for the CDR3 is TGCAGCGTTGGATGGGGACAGGGGTCGAGAGAGCAGTACTTC. Protein sequence: CSVGWGQGSREQYF.

The chain is built from TRBV27 and TRBJ1-2, with 9 bases lining up with TRBD1. Germline CDR1 MNHEY, CDR2 SMNVEV (reference sequence). The CDR3 totals 15 residues. Trimming removed 5 bases from V and 9 bases from J; junction bases left unmatched: 13. CDR3 sequence reads: CASSRSDRGRESYTF. CDR3 DNA: TGTGCCAGCAGTCGCTCTGACAGGGGGAGGGAAAGCTACACCTTC.